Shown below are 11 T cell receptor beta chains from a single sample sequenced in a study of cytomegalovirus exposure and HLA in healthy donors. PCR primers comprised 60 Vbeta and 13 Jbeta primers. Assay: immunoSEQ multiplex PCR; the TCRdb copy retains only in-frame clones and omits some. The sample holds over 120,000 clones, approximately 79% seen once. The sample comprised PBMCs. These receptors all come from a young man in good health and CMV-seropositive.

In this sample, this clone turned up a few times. The CDR3 reads CASSLFGSLEAFF. In nucleotides, the CDR3 is TGTGCCAGCAGCTTATTCGGTAGTCTTGAAGCTTTCTTT. The chain links TRBV5-4 to TRBJ1-1; D call uncertain. The CDR3 has 13 amino acids. V lost 2 bases and J 7 bases, leaving 12 bases between the germline ends. CDR1 is SGHNT, CDR2 YYREEE, per germline (reference sequence).

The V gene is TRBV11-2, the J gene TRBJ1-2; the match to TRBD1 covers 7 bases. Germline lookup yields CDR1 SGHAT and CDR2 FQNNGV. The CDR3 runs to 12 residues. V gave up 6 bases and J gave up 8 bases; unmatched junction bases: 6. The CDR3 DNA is TGTGCCAGCAGAGTCCAGGGGGGCGGCTACACCTTC. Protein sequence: CASRVQGGGYTF.

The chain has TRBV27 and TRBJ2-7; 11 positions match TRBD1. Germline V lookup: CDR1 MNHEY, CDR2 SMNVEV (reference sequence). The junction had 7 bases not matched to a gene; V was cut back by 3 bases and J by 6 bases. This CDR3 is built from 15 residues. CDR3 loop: CASSFSGTGGLEQYF. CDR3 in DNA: TGTGCCAGCAGTTTTTCCGGGACAGGGGGTCTCGAGCAGTACTTC.

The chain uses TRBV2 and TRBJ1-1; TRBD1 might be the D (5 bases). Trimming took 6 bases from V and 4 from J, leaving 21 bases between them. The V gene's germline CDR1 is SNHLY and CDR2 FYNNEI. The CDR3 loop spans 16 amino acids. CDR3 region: CASRVQGIRAGTEAFF. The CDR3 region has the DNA TGTGCCAGCAGAGTTCAGGGTATCAGAGCGGGCACTGAAGCTTTCTTT. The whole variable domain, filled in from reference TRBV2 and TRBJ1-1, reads EPEVTQTPSHQVTQMGQEVILRCVPISNHLYFYWYRQILGQKVEFLVSFYNNEISEKSEIFDDQFSVERPDGSNFTLKIRSTKLEDSAMYFCASRVQGIRAGTEAFFGQGTRLTVV.

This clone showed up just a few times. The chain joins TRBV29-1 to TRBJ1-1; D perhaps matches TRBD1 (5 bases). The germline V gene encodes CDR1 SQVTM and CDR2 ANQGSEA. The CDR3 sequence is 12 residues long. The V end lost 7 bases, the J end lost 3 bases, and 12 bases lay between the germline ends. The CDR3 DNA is TGCAGCGGAGTTCAGGGTTACACTGAAGCTTTCTTT. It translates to CSGVQGYTEAFF.

The CDR3 coding sequence is TGTGCCAGTAGTATAGGGCCAGGGCCAAATCAGCCCCAGCATTTT. Translation: CASSIGPGPNQPQHF. This chain connects TRBV19 to TRBJ1-5; a possible D gene is TRBD1 (5 bases). Germline CDR1 is LNHDA and CDR2 is SQIVND (reference sequence). This CDR3 contains 15 residues. V was pared by 1 base and J by 4 bases, with 11 bases between.

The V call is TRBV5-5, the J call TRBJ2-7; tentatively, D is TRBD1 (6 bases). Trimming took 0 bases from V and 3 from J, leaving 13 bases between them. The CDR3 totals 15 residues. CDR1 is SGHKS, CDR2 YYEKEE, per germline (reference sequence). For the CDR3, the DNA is TGTGCCAGCAGCTTGGTGGGGGCGCGGAGCTACGAGCAGTACTTC. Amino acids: CASSLVGARSYEQYF.

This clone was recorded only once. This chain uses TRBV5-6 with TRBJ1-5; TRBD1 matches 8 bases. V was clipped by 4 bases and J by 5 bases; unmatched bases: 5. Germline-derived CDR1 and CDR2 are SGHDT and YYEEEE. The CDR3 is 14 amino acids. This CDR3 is CASSHRGYDQPQHF. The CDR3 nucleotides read TGTGCCAGCAGCCACAGGGGGTACGATCAGCCCCAGCATTTT.

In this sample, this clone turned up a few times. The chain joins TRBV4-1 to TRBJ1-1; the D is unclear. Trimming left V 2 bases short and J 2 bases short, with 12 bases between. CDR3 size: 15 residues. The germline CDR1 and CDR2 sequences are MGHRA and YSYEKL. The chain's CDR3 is CASSQIGHFNTEAFF. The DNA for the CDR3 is TGCGCCAGCAGCCAAATTGGGCATTTCAACACTGAAGCTTTCTTT.

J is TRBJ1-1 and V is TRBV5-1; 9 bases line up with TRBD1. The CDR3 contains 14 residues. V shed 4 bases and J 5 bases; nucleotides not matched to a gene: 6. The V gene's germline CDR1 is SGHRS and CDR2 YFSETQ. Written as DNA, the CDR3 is TGCGCCAGCAGCCCCGGGACAGGGCGTACTGAAGCTTTCTTT. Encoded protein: CASSPGTGRTEAFF.

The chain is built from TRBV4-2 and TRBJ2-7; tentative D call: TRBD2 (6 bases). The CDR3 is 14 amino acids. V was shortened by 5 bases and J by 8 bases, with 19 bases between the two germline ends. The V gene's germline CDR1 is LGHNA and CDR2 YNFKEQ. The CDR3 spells CASSSTGTVNQQYF. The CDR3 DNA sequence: TGTGCCAGCAGCTCAACCGGGACTGTGAACCAGCAGTACTTC.